The T cell receptor (beta chain) described here comes from a study of blood T cell repertoires in COVID-19. Study summary: Both acute and convalescent COVID-19 samples were obtained from the United States, Italy and Spain. T cells, B-cell-depleted T cells, or PBMCs supplied cDNA or gDNA.

In the original workflow: How many nucleated cells were present was estimated from reference gene primer amplification. Produced via immunoSEQ multiplex PCR; TCRdb's table is partial and in-frame only. From that table come the V and J calls and clone size; the DNA was used to work out D and trimming. The table has about 220,000 clones, approximately 83% seen once; the top ten hold about 3.1%. The V end lost 2 bases, the J end lost 6 bases, and 16 bases lay between the germline ends. CDR1 is SGHVS and CDR2 is FNYEAQ in the germline V gene. This CDR3 is built from 16 residues. The table lists this clone with a few counts.

The specimen sequenced was peripheral blood. The V and J genes are TRBV7-6 and TRBJ2-2; tentative D call: TRBD2 (6 bases). This TCR was recovered from a woman aged 25 to 45 who had recovered from COVID-19. The CDR3 DNA is TGTGCCAGCAGCTTAATCTTGGGAGGTCGGGCCGGGGAGCTGTTTTTT. Translated, it gives CASSLILGGRAGELFF.